Sequencing of this T cell receptor (beta chain) was carried out in a study of blood T cell repertoires in COVID-19. Study-level information: Collection of acute and convalescent COVID-19 samples took place in the United States, Italy and Spain. Nucleic acid was either cDNA or gDNA, and it came from T cells, B-cell-depleted T cells, or PBMCs.

This clone has only one observation. Produced via immunoSEQ multiplex PCR; TCRdb's table is partial and in-frame only. The sample carries 270,000 or so clones, 85% to 90% recorded once. The source material was peripheral blood. This receptor was taken from a woman in her thirties with COVID-19, enrolled during active disease.

CDR3 residues: CASSYLTGRTEAFF. The DNA for the CDR3 is TGTGCCAGCAGTTACCTGACAGGGAGAACTGAAGCTTTCTTT. This chain links TRBV6-5 with TRBJ1-1; 7 bases line up with TRBD1. CDR3 length equals 14 residues. The germline gives CDR1 MNHEY, CDR2 SVGAGI. The V segment lost 2 bases and the J segment 5 bases; nucleotides outside the gene matches: 5.